This T cell receptor (beta chain) appears in the sequencing data of a study of T cells after yellow fever vaccination. This CDR3 is built from 15 residues. The germline V gene has CDR1 SGHRS and CDR2 YFSETQ. V lost 7 bases to trimming and J lost 1 base, with 15 bases between them. TCRdb fed the 5' RACE reads into MiXCR, producing one record per CDR3 protein. The data show 150,000 to 200,000 distinct CDR3 sequences, with around 9% seen just once and roughly 33% held by the top ten. This chain connects TRBV5-1 to TRBJ1-3; D might be TRBD1 (5 bases). The sample consisted of CD8+ T cells sorted from PBMCs, taken 45 days after the yellow fever booster vaccination. This clonotype was obtained from a young man who received the YFV17D yellow fever vaccine. The CDR3 region has the DNA TGCGCCAGCGGGCAGGGATTTGGTTCTGGAAACACCATATATTTT. Encoded protein: CASGQGFGSGNTIYF.